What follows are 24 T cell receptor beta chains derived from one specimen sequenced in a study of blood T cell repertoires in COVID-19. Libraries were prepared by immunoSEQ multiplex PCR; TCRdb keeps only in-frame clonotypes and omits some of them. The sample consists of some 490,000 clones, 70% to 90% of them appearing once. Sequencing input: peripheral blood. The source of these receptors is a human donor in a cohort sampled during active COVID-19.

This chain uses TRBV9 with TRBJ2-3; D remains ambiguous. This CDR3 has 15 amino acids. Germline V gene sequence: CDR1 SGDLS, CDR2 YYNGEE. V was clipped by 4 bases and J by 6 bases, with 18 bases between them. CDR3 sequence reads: CASSPRLIVSDTQYF. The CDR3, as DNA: TGTGCCAGCAGCCCTCGACTCATAGTCTCCGATACGCAGTATTTT.

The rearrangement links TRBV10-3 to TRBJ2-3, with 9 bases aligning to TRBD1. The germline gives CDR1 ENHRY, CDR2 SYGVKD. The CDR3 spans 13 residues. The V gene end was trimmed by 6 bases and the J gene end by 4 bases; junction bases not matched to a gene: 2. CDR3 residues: CAISGTGPDTQYF. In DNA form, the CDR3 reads TGTGCCATCAGCGGGACAGGGCCAGATACGCAGTATTTT.

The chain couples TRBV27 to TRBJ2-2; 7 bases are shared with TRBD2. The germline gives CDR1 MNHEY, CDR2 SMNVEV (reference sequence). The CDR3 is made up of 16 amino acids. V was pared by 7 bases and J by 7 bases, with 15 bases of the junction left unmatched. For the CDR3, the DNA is TGTGCCAGCACCCCTTGGGGGGGTCGGGTCGGCGGGGAGCTGTTTTTT. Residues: CASTPWGGRVGGELFF.

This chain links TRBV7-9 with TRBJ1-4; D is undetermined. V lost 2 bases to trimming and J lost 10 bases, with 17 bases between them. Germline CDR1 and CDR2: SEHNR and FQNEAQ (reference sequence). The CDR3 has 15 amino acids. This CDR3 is CASSLYFGEGGKLFF. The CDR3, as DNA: TGTGCCAGCAGCTTATACTTCGGGGAAGGTGGAAAACTGTTTTTT.

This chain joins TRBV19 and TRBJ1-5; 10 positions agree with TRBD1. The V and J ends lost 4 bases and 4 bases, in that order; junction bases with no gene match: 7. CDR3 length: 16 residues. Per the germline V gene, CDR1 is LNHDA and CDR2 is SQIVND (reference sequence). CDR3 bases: TGTGCCAGTAGTACCTCGACAGGGGGCTGGAATCAGCCCCAGCATTTT. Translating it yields CASSTSTGGWNQPQHF.

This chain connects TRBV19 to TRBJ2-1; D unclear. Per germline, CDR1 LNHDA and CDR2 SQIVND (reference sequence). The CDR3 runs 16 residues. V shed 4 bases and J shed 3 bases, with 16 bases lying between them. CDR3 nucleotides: TGTGCCAGTAGTAGAGGAGAGCTCAAGGTCTACAATGAGCAGTTCTTC. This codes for CASSRGELKVYNEQFF.

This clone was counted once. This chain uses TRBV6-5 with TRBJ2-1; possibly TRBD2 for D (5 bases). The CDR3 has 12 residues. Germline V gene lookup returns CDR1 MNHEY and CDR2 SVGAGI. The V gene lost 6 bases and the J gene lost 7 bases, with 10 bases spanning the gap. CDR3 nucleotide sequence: TGTGCCAGCAGGAAGGACTGGAATGAGCAGTTCTTC. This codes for CASRKDWNEQFF.

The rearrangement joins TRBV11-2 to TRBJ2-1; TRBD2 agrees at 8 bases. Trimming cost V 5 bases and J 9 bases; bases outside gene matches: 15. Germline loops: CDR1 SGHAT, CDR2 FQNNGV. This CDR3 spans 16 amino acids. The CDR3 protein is CASSPSGREVLGEQFF. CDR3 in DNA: TGTGCCAGCAGCCCCTCGGGGCGGGAGGTCCTCGGTGAGCAGTTCTTC.

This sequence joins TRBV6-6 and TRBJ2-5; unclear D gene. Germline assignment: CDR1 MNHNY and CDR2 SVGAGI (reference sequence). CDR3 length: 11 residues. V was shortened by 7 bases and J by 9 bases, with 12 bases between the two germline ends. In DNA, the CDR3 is TGTGCCAGCACCCACCGTTCGGCCCAGTACTTC. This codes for CASTHRSAQYF.

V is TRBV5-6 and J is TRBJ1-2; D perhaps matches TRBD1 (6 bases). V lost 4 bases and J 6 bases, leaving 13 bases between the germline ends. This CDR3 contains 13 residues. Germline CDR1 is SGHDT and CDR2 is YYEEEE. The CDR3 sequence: CASSVSGTHGYTF. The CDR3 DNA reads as TGTGCCAGCAGCGTTTCCGGGACACATGGCTACACCTTC. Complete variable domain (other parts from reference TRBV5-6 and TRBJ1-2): DAGVTQSPTHLIKTRGQQVTLRCSPKSGHDTVSWYQQALGQGPQFIFQYYEEEERQRGNFPDRFSGHQFPNYSSELNVNALLLGDSALYLCASSVSGTHGYTFGSGTRLTVV.

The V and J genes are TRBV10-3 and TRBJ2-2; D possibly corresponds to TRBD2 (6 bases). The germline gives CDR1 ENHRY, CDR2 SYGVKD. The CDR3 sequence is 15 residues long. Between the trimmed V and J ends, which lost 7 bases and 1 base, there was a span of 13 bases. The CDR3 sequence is CAIKEASVNTGELFF. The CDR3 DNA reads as TGTGCCATCAAGGAGGCTAGCGTGAACACCGGGGAGCTGTTTTTT.

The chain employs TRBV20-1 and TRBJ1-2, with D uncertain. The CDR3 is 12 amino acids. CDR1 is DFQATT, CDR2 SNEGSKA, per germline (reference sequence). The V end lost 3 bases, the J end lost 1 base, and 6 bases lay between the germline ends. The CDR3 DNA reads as TGCAGTGCTAGTAACAATAACTATGGCTACACCTTC. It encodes CSASNNNYGYTF.

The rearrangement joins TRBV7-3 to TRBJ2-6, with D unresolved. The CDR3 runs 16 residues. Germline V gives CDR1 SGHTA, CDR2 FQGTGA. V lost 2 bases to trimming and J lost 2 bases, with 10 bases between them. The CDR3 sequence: CASSLWAAAGANVLTF. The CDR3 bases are TGTGCCAGCAGCTTATGGGCAGCAGCTGGGGCCAACGTCCTGACTTTC.

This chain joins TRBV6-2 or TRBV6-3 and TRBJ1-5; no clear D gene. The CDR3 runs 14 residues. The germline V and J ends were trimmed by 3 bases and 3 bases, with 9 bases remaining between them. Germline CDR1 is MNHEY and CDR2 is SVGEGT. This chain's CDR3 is CASSYEEYNQPQHF. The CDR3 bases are TGTGCCAGCAGTTATGAGGAATACAATCAGCCCCAGCATTTT.

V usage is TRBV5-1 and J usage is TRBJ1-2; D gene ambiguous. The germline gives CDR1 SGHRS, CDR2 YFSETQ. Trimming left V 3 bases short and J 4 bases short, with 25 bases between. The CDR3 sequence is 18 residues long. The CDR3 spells CASSSGMGARSGFYGYTF. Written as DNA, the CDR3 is TGCGCCAGCAGCTCGGGGATGGGAGCACGTTCCGGTTTCTATGGCTACACCTTC.

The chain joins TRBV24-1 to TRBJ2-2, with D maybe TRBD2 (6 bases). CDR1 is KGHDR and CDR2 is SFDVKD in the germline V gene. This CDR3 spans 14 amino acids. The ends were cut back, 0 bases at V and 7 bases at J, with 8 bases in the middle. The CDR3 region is CATSDLPGVGELFF. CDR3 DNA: TGTGCCACCAGTGATTTGCCGGGGGTCGGGGAGCTGTTTTTT.

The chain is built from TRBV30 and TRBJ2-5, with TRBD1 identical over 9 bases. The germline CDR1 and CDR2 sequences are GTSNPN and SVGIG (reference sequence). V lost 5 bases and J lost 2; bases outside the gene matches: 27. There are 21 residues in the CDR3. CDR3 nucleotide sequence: TGTGCCTGGTCCTTGACCGGGACAGGGCCACCTGGTAGCGGGCTTCAAGAGACCCAGTACTTC. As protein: CAWSLTGTGPPGSGLQETQYF.

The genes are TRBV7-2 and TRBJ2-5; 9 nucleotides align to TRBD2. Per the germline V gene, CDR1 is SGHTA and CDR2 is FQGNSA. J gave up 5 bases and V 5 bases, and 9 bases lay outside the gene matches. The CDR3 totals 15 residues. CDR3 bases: TGTGCCAGCAGCGCGGTACTAGCGGGTACGGAGACCCAGTACTTC. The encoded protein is CASSAVLAGTETQYF. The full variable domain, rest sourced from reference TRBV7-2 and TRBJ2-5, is GAGVSQSPSNKVTEKGKDVELRCDPISGHTALYWYRQSLGQGLEFLIYFQGNSAPDKSGLPSDRFSAERTGGSVSTLTIQRTQQEDSAVYLCASSAVLAGTETQYFGPGTRLLVL.

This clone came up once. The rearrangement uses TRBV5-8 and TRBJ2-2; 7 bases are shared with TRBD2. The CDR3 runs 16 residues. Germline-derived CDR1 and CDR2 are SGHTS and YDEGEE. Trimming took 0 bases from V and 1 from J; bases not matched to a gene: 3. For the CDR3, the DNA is TGTGCCAGCAGCTTGGGTGTAGCGGGGAACACCGGGGAGCTGTTTTTT. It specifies CASSLGVAGNTGELFF.

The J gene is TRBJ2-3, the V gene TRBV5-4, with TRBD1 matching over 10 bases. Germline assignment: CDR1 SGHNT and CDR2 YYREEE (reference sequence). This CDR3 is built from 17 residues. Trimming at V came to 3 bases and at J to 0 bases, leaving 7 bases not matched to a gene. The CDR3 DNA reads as TGTGCCAGCAGCTCACGTAGGACAGGGGGGAGCACAGATACGCAGTATTTT. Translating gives CASSSRRTGGSTDTQYF.

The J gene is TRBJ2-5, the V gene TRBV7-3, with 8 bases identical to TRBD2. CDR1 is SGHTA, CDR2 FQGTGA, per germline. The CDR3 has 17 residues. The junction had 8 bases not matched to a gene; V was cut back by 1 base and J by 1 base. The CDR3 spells CASSLKEVAGTQETQYF. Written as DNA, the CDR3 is TGTGCCAGCAGCTTAAAAGAAGTAGCGGGAACCCAAGAGACCCAGTACTTC.

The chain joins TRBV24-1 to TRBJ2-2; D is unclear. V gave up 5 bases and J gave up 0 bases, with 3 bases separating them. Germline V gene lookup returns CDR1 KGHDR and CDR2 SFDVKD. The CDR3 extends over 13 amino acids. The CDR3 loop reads CATSAANTGELFF. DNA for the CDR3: TGTGCCACCAGTGCTGCGAACACCGGGGAGCTGTTTTTT.

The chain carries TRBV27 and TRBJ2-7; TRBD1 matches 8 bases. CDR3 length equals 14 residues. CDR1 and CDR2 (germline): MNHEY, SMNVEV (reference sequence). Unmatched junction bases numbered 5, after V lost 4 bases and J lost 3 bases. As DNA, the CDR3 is TGTGCCAGCAGTTCGACAGGGGAAATCTACGAGCAGTACTTC. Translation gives CASSSTGEIYEQYF.

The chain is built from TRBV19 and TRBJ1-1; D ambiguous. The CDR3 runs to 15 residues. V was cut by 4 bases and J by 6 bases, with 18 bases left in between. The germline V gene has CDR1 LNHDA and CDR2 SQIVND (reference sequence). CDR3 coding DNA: TGTGCCAGTAGTACCTATGACATGCTCTCATCTGAAGCTTTCTTT. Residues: CASSTYDMLSSEAFF.